The 24 T cell receptor beta chains given below trace back to one sample, sequenced in a study of blood T cell repertoires in COVID-19. Sequencing used immunoSEQ multiplex PCR; TCRdb keeps in-frame clones, though not all of them. The sample includes 80,000 to 130,000 clones, 80% to 90% seen only once; the top ten take 2% to 3%. Sample: PBMCs or T cells enriched from blood (not recorded which). The source of these receptors is a woman in her 50s who had recovered from COVID-19.

This chain joins TRBV14 and TRBJ1-2; TRBD1 agrees at 7 bases. CDR1 and CDR2 from the germline V gene are SGHDN and FVKESK. Trimming cost V 4 bases and J 4 bases; bases outside gene matches: 9. This CDR3 has 15 amino acids. CDR3 in amino acids: CASSPQTGWTYGYTF. As DNA, the CDR3 is TGTGCCAGCAGCCCCCAGACAGGGTGGACCTATGGCTACACCTTC.

V gene TRBV20-1 combines with J gene TRBJ2-1; TRBD1 might be the D (6 bases). V was trimmed by 3 bases and J by 2 bases, leaving 11 bases between them. Germline V gene data show CDR1 as DFQATT and CDR2 as SNEGSKA (reference sequence). This CDR3 comprises 14 residues. CDR3 region: CSASLGHPYNEQFF. CDR3 bases: TGCAGTGCTAGTCTGGGACACCCCTACAATGAGCAGTTCTTC.

This clone was observed once. J is TRBJ1-6 and V is TRBV5-1; D perhaps matches TRBD1 (6 bases). Trimming took 4 bases from V and 8 from J, leaving 19 bases between them. Germline V gene lookup returns CDR1 SGHRS and CDR2 YFSETQ. CDR3 length equals 16 residues. The CDR3 sequence: CASSPAKDRRDSPLHF. CDR3 nucleotides: TGCGCCAGCAGCCCTGCAAAAGACAGGCGAGATTCACCCCTCCACTTT.

The gene calls are TRBV7-8 and TRBJ1-3; D remains ambiguous. The CDR3 extends over 14 amino acids. Germline values: CDR1 SGHVS, CDR2 FQNEAQ. V lost 7 bases to trimming and J lost 1 base, with 11 bases between them. CDR3 nucleotides: TGTGCCAGCACCCATCCAGGATCTGGAAACACCATATATTTT. It translates to CASTHPGSGNTIYF.

The CDR3 loop is CASSRQQTLAGGRDEQFF. CDR3 coding DNA: TGCGCCAGCAGCCGACAACAGACACTAGCGGGGGGGCGGGATGAGCAGTTCTTC. J is TRBJ2-1 and V is TRBV4-1; 13 nucleotides match TRBD2. After removal of 4 bases from V and 8 bases from J, the junction contained 14 bases not matched to a gene. The CDR3 loop spans 18 amino acids. From germline, CDR1 is MGHRA and CDR2 YSYEKL.

The chain uses TRBV27 and TRBJ2-7, with D perhaps TRBD1 (6 bases). The CDR3 contains 14 residues. V was shortened by 2 bases and J by 2 bases, with 10 bases between the two germline ends. CDR1 and CDR2 from the germline V gene are MNHEY and SMNVEV (reference sequence). CDR3 DNA sequence: TGTGCCAGCAGTTTAGGGGGCGCAGCCTACGAGCAGTACTTC. Encoded protein: CASSLGGAAYEQYF.

The V and J genes are TRBV6-5 and TRBJ2-7; 10 positions match TRBD2. Germline V gene sequence: CDR1 MNHEY, CDR2 SVGAGI. V lost 8 bases and J lost 4; bases outside the gene matches: 11. CDR3 length: 15 residues. CDR3 nucleotides: TGTGCCAGCGGGTGGGGGGGACTAGCGTGGTACGAGCAGTACTTC. Translation: CASGWGGLAWYEQYF.

The V gene is TRBV7-3, the J gene TRBJ2-7, with D possibly matching TRBD2 (7 bases). The CDR3 is 14 residues long. Trimming cost V 5 bases and J 5 bases, with 16 bases left between them. Germline-derived CDR1 and CDR2 are SGHTA and FQGTGA. CDR3 sequence reads: CASSTRGGANEQYF. CDR3 nucleotide sequence: TGTGCCAGCAGCACCCGAGGGGGGGCCAACGAGCAGTACTTC.

CDR3: CASSYSGGRGAGANVLTF. DNA of the CDR3: TGTGCCAGCAGCTATTCAGGGGGTAGAGGCGCTGGGGCCAACGTCCTGACTTTC. The J gene is TRBJ2-6, the V gene TRBV7-9; 7 bases are a match to TRBD1. In germline, CDR1 is SEHNR, CDR2 FQNEAQ (reference sequence). Trimming at V came to 4 bases and at J to 2 bases, leaving 11 bases not matched to a gene. There are 18 residues in the CDR3.

V gene TRBV19 combines with J gene TRBJ1-5; D gene ambiguous. The CDR3 is 16 residues long. Trimming removed 2 bases from V and 5 bases from J, with 16 bases in between. CDR1 is LNHDA and CDR2 is SQIVND in the germline V gene (reference sequence). CDR3 region: CASSIFRSLTDQPQHF. DNA of the CDR3: TGTGCCAGTAGTATATTTAGGAGCCTAACGGATCAGCCCCAGCATTTT.

This clone was seen just once. Here the CDR3 DNA reads TGTGCCAGCAGCTTAGAGACAGGGAACACTGAAGCTTTCTTT. The encoded protein is CASSLETGNTEAFF. V gene TRBV7-8 combines with J gene TRBJ1-1; D is possibly TRBD1 (6 bases). The CDR3 has 14 amino acids. The V end was cut by 1 base, the J end by 1 base, with 7 bases between. Per the germline V gene, CDR1 is SGHVS and CDR2 is FQNEAQ.

The V gene is TRBV7-3, the J gene TRBJ2-3; 15 bases map to TRBD2. The CDR3 has 17 amino acids. In germline, CDR1 is SGHTA, CDR2 FQGTGA. The ends lost 4 bases at V and 3 bases at J; junction bases unmatched: 5. In DNA form, the CDR3 reads TGTGCCAGCAGCTCCGGGACTAGCGGGAGGTTTACAGATACGCAGTATTTT. This translates into CASSSGTSGRFTDTQYF.

The rearrangement uses TRBV30 and TRBJ1-2; D not resolved. V was pared by 8 bases and J by 6 bases, with 19 bases between. CDR3 size: 13 residues. Germline V gene sequence: CDR1 GTSNPN, CDR2 SVGIG (reference sequence). This CDR3 is CALHLPGIDGYTF. The DNA for the CDR3 is TGTGCCCTGCATTTGCCCGGTATCGATGGCTACACCTTC.

This clone has more than one count but fewer than ten. The chain has TRBV10-1 and TRBJ2-2, with D unresolved. Germline-derived CDR1 and CDR2 are WNHNN and SYGVQD (reference sequence). Between the trimmed V and J ends, which lost 8 bases and 5 bases, there was a span of 12 bases. The CDR3 is 13 amino acids. CDR3 coding DNA: TGCGCCAGCTCCATGACGGGTACCGGGGAGCTGTTTTTT. Its translation is CASSMTGTGELFF.

The chain is built from TRBV7-3 and TRBJ2-2, with TRBD2 identical over 12 bases. After removal of 5 bases from V and 2 bases from J, the junction contained 6 bases not matched to a gene. This CDR3 is 17 amino acids long. Germline values: CDR1 SGHTA, CDR2 FQGTGA. The CDR3: CASSTGTSGYNTGELFF. CDR3 nucleotide sequence: TGTGCCAGCAGCACTGGGACTAGCGGGTATAACACCGGGGAGCTGTTTTTT.

CDR3 coding DNA: TGTGCCAGCAGTCTTCTGGGGGGACTACACAATGAGCAGTTCTTC. Residues: CASSLLGGLHNEQFF. This chain connects TRBV27 to TRBJ2-1; 7 nucleotides agree with TRBD2. With V trimmed by 5 bases and J by 5 bases, 9 bases remained unmatched. Germline V lookup: CDR1 MNHEY, CDR2 SMNVEV (reference sequence). The CDR3 runs to 15 residues.

This sequence joins TRBV9 and TRBJ2-2; 7 bases map to TRBD1. From germline, CDR1 is SGDLS and CDR2 YYNGEE. V lost 0 bases, J lost 5 bases, and 4 bases stayed unmatched. CDR3 length equals 15 residues. CDR3 DNA sequence: TGTGCCAGCAGCGTAGGAGGGGGCGGAACCGGGGAGCTGTTTTTT. Translated: CASSVGGGGTGELFF.

This chain uses TRBV7-6 with TRBJ2-3, with 7 bases that match TRBD2. CDR1 is SGHVS, CDR2 FNYEAQ, per germline. V lost 3 bases to trimming and J lost 2 bases; unmatched junction nucleotides: 5. CDR3 length equals 15 residues. This CDR3 reads CASSLVGGITDTQYF. The CDR3 nucleotides read TGTGCCAGCAGCTTGGTGGGAGGGATCACAGATACGCAGTATTTT.

The CDR3 sequence: CASQKTDSVIYEQYF. CDR3 sequence (DNA): TGTGCCAGCCAAAAAACGGACAGCGTTATTTACGAGCAGTACTTC. The J gene is TRBJ2-7, the V gene TRBV25-1; tentative D call: TRBD1 (6 bases). The CDR3 has 15 residues. Germline CDR1 MGHDK, CDR2 SYGVNS. V lost 8 bases and J 4 bases, leaving 21 bases between the germline ends.

The genes are TRBV7-9 and TRBJ1-2; no clear D gene. The CDR3 runs 13 residues. Deletions cut 1 base from V and 7 bases from J, with 10 bases between. Germline V lookup: CDR1 SEHNR, CDR2 FQNEAQ (reference sequence). The CDR3 coding sequence is TGTGCCAGCAGCTTAGAAACTTTGAGTGGCTACACCTTC. Protein sequence: CASSLETLSGYTF.

V gene TRBV11-2 combines with J gene TRBJ2-3; 14 bases match TRBD2. The V segment lost 5 bases and the J segment 6 bases; nucleotides outside the gene matches: 10. The CDR3 contains 17 residues. Looked up from germline, CDR1 is SGHAT and CDR2 is FQNNGV. CDR3 amino acids: CASSPGTSGGRVDTQYF. The CDR3 DNA sequence: TGTGCCAGCAGCCCCGGGACTAGCGGGGGACGAGTGGATACGCAGTATTTT.

V is TRBV5-1 and J is TRBJ2-7, with D possibly TRBD2 on 5 matching bases. The CDR3 covers 14 residues. V was clipped by 0 bases and J by 6 bases, with 13 bases between them. CDR1 is SGHRS, CDR2 YFSETQ, per germline. The CDR3 DNA sequence: TGCGCCAGCAGCTTGGAATCACCGAGGGCCGAGCAGTACTTC. It translates to CASSLESPRAEQYF.

CDR3 coding DNA: TGTGCTAGTGGTTTGACAGGGTCAGATACGCAGTATTTT. The encoded protein is CASGLTGSDTQYF. The chain links TRBV12-5 to TRBJ2-3; maybe TRBD1 (6 bases). The germline V gene has CDR1 LGHNT and CDR2 FRNRAP. Between the trimmed V and J ends, which lost 2 bases and 4 bases, there was a span of 7 bases. This CDR3 comprises 13 residues. The full variable domain, its missing parts supplied by reference TRBV12-5 and TRBJ2-3, is DARVTQTPRHKVTEMGQEVTMRCQPILGHNTVFWYRQTMMQGLELLAYFRNRAPLDDSGMPKDRFSAEMPDATLATLKIQPSEPRDSAVYFCASGLTGSDTQYFGPGTRLTVL.

The chain joins TRBV5-1 to TRBJ2-1; no clear D gene. The V and J ends lost 4 bases and 2 bases respectively, with 13 bases between them. Germline lookup yields CDR1 SGHRS and CDR2 YFSETQ. This CDR3 comprises 15 residues. CDR3 nucleotide sequence: TGCGCCAGCAGCCAGTACAGTGAACCCTACAATGAGCAGTTCTTC. Its protein is CASSQYSEPYNEQFF.